The rows below give T cell receptor beta chains drawn from one sample of a study of blood T cell repertoires in COVID-19. TCRdb's copy holds only in-frame clones and misses some; the assay was immunoSEQ multiplex PCR. This sample yields roughly 140,000 clones, of which about 91% are seen a single time; roughly 28% belongs to the top ten. The sequenced material came from peripheral blood. The source of these receptors is a human donor in a cohort sampled during active COVID-19. The CDR3 runs from the conserved cysteine through the conserved F or W. Each record gives: V gene, clone size, J gene, D gene, CDR3 DNA, CDR3 protein. D genes are given only for firm matches. For some rows the clone size is stated as once, few or many, or as a class when expanded; others skip it.

v_call: TRBV27; clone_size: few; j_call: TRBJ2-7; d_call: -; cdr3_nt: TGTGCCAGCAGTTCGTGGGACACGAACTACGAGCAGTACTTC; cdr3_aa: CASSSWDTNYEQYF
v_call: TRBV27; clone_size: -; j_call: TRBJ2-1; d_call: TRBD1; cdr3_nt: TGTGCCAGCAGTTTAGACAGGGCCAATGAGCAGTTCTTC; cdr3_aa: CASSLDRANEQFF
v_call: TRBV19; clone_size: -; j_call: TRBJ1-6; d_call: TRBD1; cdr3_nt: TGTGCCAGTAGTATATCAGGGGGCGGCGGTTCCTATAATTCACCCCTCCACTTT; cdr3_aa: CASSISGGGGSYNSPLHF
v_call: TRBV7-6; clone_size: -; j_call: TRBJ2-3; d_call: TRBD2; cdr3_nt: TGTGCCAGCAGCTCCCAAGCGGGGGCTACTCGAGATACGCAGTATTTT; cdr3_aa: CASSSQAGATRDTQYF
v_call: TRBV2; clone_size: -; j_call: TRBJ2-7; d_call: -; cdr3_nt: TGTGCCAGCAGAGGCGGCTACGAGCAGTACTTC; cdr3_aa: CASRGGYEQYF
v_call: TRBV29-1; clone_size: -; j_call: TRBJ2-3; d_call: -; cdr3_nt: TGCAGCGTTGTTATGGGCCCCTGGGATACGCAGTATTTT; cdr3_aa: CSVVMGPWDTQYF
v_call: TRBV13; clone_size: -; j_call: TRBJ1-2; d_call: -; cdr3_nt: TGTGCCAGCGGCCAGGGGCCTTCTAACTATGGCTACACCTTC; cdr3_aa: CASGQGPSNYGYTF
v_call: TRBV4-2; clone_size: -; j_call: TRBJ1-2; d_call: -; cdr3_nt: TGTGCCAGCAGCACCCGACAGGACGGCTACACCTTC; cdr3_aa: CASSTRQDGYTF
v_call: TRBV27; clone_size: -; j_call: TRBJ2-5; d_call: -; cdr3_nt: TGTGCCAGCAGTTGGGGTGGTAGCGGAGGAGAGACCCAGTACTTC; cdr3_aa: CASSWGGSGGETQYF
v_call: TRBV5-1; clone_size: -; j_call: TRBJ1-6; d_call: -; cdr3_nt: TGCGCCAGCAGCTTTGGCCCTATACAGGGAAATATTAATAATTCACCCCTCCACTTT; cdr3_aa: CASSFGPIQGNINNSPLHF
v_call: TRBV7-9; clone_size: -; j_call: TRBJ2-5; d_call: TRBD2; cdr3_nt: TGTGCCAGCAGCTTATGGGGGGGAGTCCAAGAGACCCAGTACTTC; cdr3_aa: CASSLWGGVQETQYF
v_call: TRBV5-1; clone_size: -; j_call: TRBJ2-2; d_call: TRBD1; cdr3_nt: TGCGCCAGCGGACACAATGGACAGGTGAACACCGGGGAGCTGTTTTTT; cdr3_aa: CASGHNGQVNTGELFF
v_call: TRBV5-8; clone_size: -; j_call: TRBJ1-5; d_call: -; cdr3_nt: TGTGCCAGCAGCTTGGGGTGGTTGGGGCAGGGCCCTTCTCAGCCCCAGCATTTT; cdr3_aa: CASSLGWLGQGPSQPQHF
v_call: TRBV5-1; clone_size: -; j_call: TRBJ1-1; d_call: TRBD1; cdr3_nt: TGCGCCAGCAGCCTCCGGACAGGCGGTGAAGCTTTCTTT; cdr3_aa: CASSLRTGGEAFF
v_call: TRBV27; clone_size: -; j_call: TRBJ2-7; d_call: -; cdr3_nt: TGTGCCAGCAGTTCAACGGGGAGCTCCTACGAGCAGTACTTC; cdr3_aa: CASSSTGSSYEQYF
v_call: TRBV5-6; clone_size: -; j_call: TRBJ2-1; d_call: TRBD2; cdr3_nt: TGTGCCAGCACCCATTGGGCGGGGGGGCTCAATGAGCAGTTCTTC; cdr3_aa: CASTHWAGGLNEQFF
v_call: TRBV5-1; clone_size: few; j_call: TRBJ2-3; d_call: -; cdr3_nt: TGCGCCAGCAGCTTGGGGCGGCAAGTAGATACGCAGTATTTT; cdr3_aa: CASSLGRQVDTQYF
v_call: TRBV5-1; clone_size: -; j_call: TRBJ2-1; d_call: TRBD2; cdr3_nt: TGCGCCAGCAGCACCGGACTAGCGGAATACAATGAGCAGTTCTTC; cdr3_aa: CASSTGLAEYNEQFF
v_call: TRBV24-1; clone_size: -; j_call: TRBJ2-3; d_call: TRBD1; cdr3_nt: TGTGCCACCAGTGATGCCGGACAGGGGTCTAGCACAGATACGCAGTATTTT; cdr3_aa: CATSDAGQGSSTDTQYF
v_call: TRBV3-1/TRBV3-2; clone_size: -; j_call: TRBJ2-1; d_call: TRBD2; cdr3_nt: TGTGCCAGCAGCCAAGGACTAGCGGGGTGGTACAATGAGCAGTTCTTC; cdr3_aa: CASSQGLAGWYNEQFF
v_call: TRBV14; clone_size: -; j_call: TRBJ1-6; d_call: TRBD1; cdr3_nt: TGTGCCAGCAGTCGACAGGGGGTGTATTCACCCCTCCACTTT; cdr3_aa: CASSRQGVYSPLHF
v_call: TRBV6-5; clone_size: -; j_call: TRBJ1-1; d_call: -; cdr3_nt: TGTGCCATTAGGAGGGCGGGGAACACTGAAGCTTTCTTT; cdr3_aa: CAIRRAGNTEAFF
v_call: TRBV6-5; clone_size: -; j_call: TRBJ2-7; d_call: TRBD1; cdr3_nt: TGTGCCAGCAGTCCGACAGGGGGGGGCTACGAGCAGTACTTC; cdr3_aa: CASSPTGGGYEQYF
v_call: TRBV10-3; clone_size: -; j_call: TRBJ2-5; d_call: -; cdr3_nt: TGTGCCATCAGTGAAGCGGGTAACTTGCAGGAGACCCAGTACTTC; cdr3_aa: CAISEAGNLQETQYF
v_call: TRBV3-1/TRBV3-2; clone_size: -; j_call: TRBJ2-2; d_call: TRBD2; cdr3_nt: TGTGCCAGCAGCCGTGGGACTAGCGGACTGAACACCGGGGAGCTGTTTTTT; cdr3_aa: CASSRGTSGLNTGELFF
v_call: TRBV7-2; clone_size: -; j_call: TRBJ1-2; d_call: -; cdr3_nt: TGTGCCAGCAGCTTGCCGACGGGGACTAACTATGGCTACACCTTC; cdr3_aa: CASSLPTGTNYGYTF
v_call: TRBV5-4; clone_size: -; j_call: TRBJ1-2; d_call: -; cdr3_nt: TGTGCCAGCAGCGAACACCAGGCGAGCTATGGCTACACCTTC; cdr3_aa: CASSEHQASYGYTF
v_call: TRBV13; clone_size: -; j_call: TRBJ2-2; d_call: -; cdr3_nt: TGTGCCAGCAGCTTAGATCTTTTGGGGACACACGCTCCCGGGGAGCTGTTTTTT; cdr3_aa: CASSLDLLGTHAPGELFF
v_call: TRBV30; clone_size: once; j_call: TRBJ2-1; d_call: -; cdr3_nt: TGTGCCTGGAGTCCAATCAATGAGCAGTTCTTC; cdr3_aa: CAWSPINEQFF
v_call: TRBV5-6; clone_size: -; j_call: TRBJ1-2; d_call: -; cdr3_nt: TGTGCCAGCAGCCCTTCTTGGGCAGCAAACTATGGCTACACCTTC; cdr3_aa: CASSPSWAANYGYTF
v_call: TRBV11-2; clone_size: -; j_call: TRBJ1-3; d_call: TRBD1; cdr3_nt: TGTGCCAGCAGCTTAGATGGAATTCGACGGGACAGCTCTGGAAACACCATATATTTT; cdr3_aa: CASSLDGIRRDSSGNTIYF
v_call: TRBV24-1; clone_size: -; j_call: TRBJ1-5; d_call: TRBD1; cdr3_nt: TGTGCCACCAGTGTAGGGGACAGGGACTTGCCCCACCAGCATTTT; cdr3_aa: CATSVGDRDLPHQHF
v_call: TRBV9; clone_size: -; j_call: TRBJ2-3; d_call: TRBD2; cdr3_nt: TGTGCCAGCAGCGTATTAGGACTAGCCACAGATACGCAGTATTTT; cdr3_aa: CASSVLGLATDTQYF
v_call: TRBV6-2/TRBV6-3; clone_size: once; j_call: TRBJ2-4; d_call: -; cdr3_nt: TGTGCCAGCAGTTACGCTGCCGGGAACATTCAGTACTTC; cdr3_aa: CASSYAAGNIQYF
v_call: TRBV7-2; clone_size: -; j_call: TRBJ2-7; d_call: -; cdr3_nt: TGTGCCAGCAGCTTAATGGTCTCTAGGAGCTCCTACGAGCAGTACTTC; cdr3_aa: CASSLMVSRSSYEQYF
v_call: TRBV12-3/TRBV12-4; clone_size: once; j_call: TRBJ1-2; d_call: -; cdr3_nt: TGTGCCAGCAGTGACAGGTCTTACTATGGCTACACCTTC; cdr3_aa: CASSDRSYYGYTF
v_call: TRBV12-3/TRBV12-4; clone_size: -; j_call: TRBJ1-5; d_call: -; cdr3_nt: TGTGCCAGCACTCAAGGGGGCAATCAGCCCCAGCATTTT; cdr3_aa: CASTQGGNQPQHF
v_call: TRBV3-1/TRBV3-2; clone_size: -; j_call: TRBJ2-6; d_call: TRBD1; cdr3_nt: TGTGCCAGCAGCCATAAAAAGGGGGCAGGGGCCAACGTCCTGACTTTC; cdr3_aa: CASSHKKGAGANVLTF
v_call: TRBV4-1; clone_size: -; j_call: TRBJ2-3; d_call: TRBD1; cdr3_nt: TGCGCCAGCAGCCACGAACAGGGGGCTTCAGATACGCAGTATTTT; cdr3_aa: CASSHEQGASDTQYF
v_call: TRBV19; clone_size: once; j_call: TRBJ2-3; d_call: -; cdr3_nt: TGTGCCAGTAGTATAGGGGTTTTAGGACACCTCACAGATACGCAGTATTTT; cdr3_aa: CASSIGVLGHLTDTQYF